The sequence of this T cell receptor (beta chain) was determined in a study of control samples from healthy donors and cancer patients. Method: immunoSEQ multiplex PCR; TCRdb's copy keeps in-frame clones and lacks some. Altogether about 80,000 clones are present, roughly 91% being singletons, with the ten largest covering 5.5%. Only a few counts were recorded for this clone. This TCR came from a man aged 45 to 65 in good health. The specimen was blood.

The CDR3 DNA reads TGTGCCAGCTCACCACGTATGAGTGCGTACAGGGGCTCAACTAATGAAAAACTGTTTTTT. As protein: CASSPRMSAYRGSTNEKLFF. V usage is TRBV18 and J usage is TRBJ1-4, with TRBD1 matching over 7 bases. CDR1 is KGHSH, CDR2 LQKENI, per germline. The ends lost 1 base at V and 0 bases at J; junction bases unmatched: 14. The length of the CDR3 is 20 residues.